The present T cell receptor beta chain was sequenced within a study of CD4+ T cells in melanoma. Study-level findings and limits: A reported correlation linked neoantigen-specific CD4+ T cells to CD8+, macrophage and B cell function. In melanoma, neoantigen-specific CD4+ T cells reportedly differed in differentiation state.

This table comes from immunoSEQ multiplex PCR, and its TCRdb copy is limited to in-frame clones, with some not included. The repertoire holds about 15,000 clones, with over 70% as singletons. Note on this clone: What it binds is unknown.

Deletions cut 8 bases from V and 3 bases from J, with 14 bases between. Germline CDR1 reads MNHEY; CDR2 reads SMNVEV (reference sequence). CDR3 size: 13 residues. The genes are TRBV27 and TRBJ2-7; weak D call: TRBD2 (5 bases). The sequence was collected from a human donor with melanoma. Sequenced material: cells from a culture (not recorded whether cultured in vitro). The DNA for the CDR3 is TGTGCCAGCGGACGAGGGAGTGGCTACGAGCAGTACTTC. It codes for CASGRGSGYEQYF.